This T cell receptor beta chain was profiled in a study of blood T cell repertoires in COVID-19. V dropped 5 bases and J dropped 6 bases, with 7 bases sitting between them. The CDR3 length is 12 residues. The germline CDR1 and CDR2 sequences are SEHNR and FQNEAQ (reference sequence). Measured with immunoSEQ multiplex PCR; TCRdb has only the in-frame clones, and not every one. Of approximately 56,000 clones in the sample, nearly 90% were seen once. The sequence was collected from a woman in her fifties or sixties with COVID-19, enrolled during active disease. The specimen was peripheral blood. This chain connects TRBV7-9 to TRBJ2-2; D unresolved. CDR3 sequence reads: CASSQEAGELFF. The DNA of the CDR3 is TGTGCCAGCAGCCAAGAGGCCGGGGAGCTGTTTTTT.